This T cell receptor (beta chain) comes out of a study of post-analysis software for immune sequencing data. Study observations and caveats: When patients were compared with controls, about 5 TRBV segments were more frequent, TRBV5-6, TRBV5-1 and TRBV20-1 among them.

On this clonotype: The antigen remains undetermined.

The TCR beta cDNA libraries contained unique molecular identifiers. TCRdb processed the PCR reads anew with MiXCR; each CDR3 protein has one entry. The data show roughly 650,000 distinct CDR3 sequences, 55% to 60% seen once. V lost 0 bases to trimming and J lost 7 bases, with 13 bases between them. The CDR3 length is 15 residues. Germline CDR1 reads MNHEY; CDR2 reads SVGAGI. The rearrangement joins TRBV6-5 to TRBJ2-4, with D perhaps matching TRBD1 (5 bases). This TCR was recovered from a girl aged 2-15 years with multiple sclerosis. Material for sequencing was blood. The CDR3 DNA is TGTGCCAGCAGTTACTCGACCGGTGCAGGGAACATTCAGTACTTC. Residues: CASSYSTGAGNIQYF.